Below, 24 T cell receptor beta chains from the same sample are listed, as sequenced in a study of T cell responses to AZD1222 COVID-19 vaccine. Libraries were prepared by immunoSEQ multiplex PCR; TCRdb keeps only in-frame clonotypes and omits some of them. The sample has roughly 190,000 clones; roughly 93% are singletons. This sample comprised peripheral blood, obtained on day 0 of AZD1222 vaccination. These receptors all stem from an adult in good health.

V gene TRBV3-1 (or the pseudogene TRBV3-2) combines with J gene TRBJ2-7; 7 nucleotides match TRBD1. Trimming took 3 bases from V and 7 from J; bases not matched to a gene: 0. The CDR3 runs to 11 residues. Germline loops: CDR1 LGHDT, CDR2 YNNKEL (reference sequence). CDR3 amino acids: CASSQTGEQYF. The DNA of the CDR3 is TGTGCCAGCAGCCAGACAGGGGAGCAGTACTTC.

The chain uses TRBV5-1 and TRBJ1-2, with 10 bases matching TRBD1. With V trimmed by 0 bases and J by 11 bases, 10 bases remained unmatched. The CDR3 is made up of 15 amino acids. Per the germline V gene, CDR1 is SGHRS and CDR2 is YFSETQ. CDR3 DNA: TGCGCCAGCAGCTTGGTAGGGACAGGGGTCCCACTATACACCTTC. Translated: CASSLVGTGVPLYTF.

This clone came up a few times. The chain combines TRBV6-5 with TRBJ2-7; TRBD2 might be the D (6 bases). From germline, CDR1 is MNHEY and CDR2 SVGAGI. The germline V and J ends were trimmed by 5 bases and 7 bases, with 21 bases remaining between them. CDR3 length equals 15 residues. CDR3 sequence (DNA): TGTGCCAGCAGTCTGTGGCGGGGCCCCACGGGGGAGCAGTACTTC. The encoded protein is CASSLWRGPTGEQYF.

The rearrangement uses TRBV6-5 and TRBJ2-7, with TRBD2 as a possible D gene (6 bases). This CDR3 has 13 residues. The V gene's germline CDR1 is MNHEY and CDR2 SVGAGI. Trimming took 8 bases from V and 3 from J, leaving 14 bases between them. The CDR3 sequence is CASGAGASYEQYF. CDR3 coding DNA: TGTGCCAGCGGAGCGGGTGCAAGCTACGAGCAGTACTTC.

CDR3 bases: TGCGCCAGCAGCTTGGTAGTCGGGGGGGCCTCCTACAATGAGCAGTTCTTC. Translating it yields CASSLVVGGASYNEQFF. This rearrangement joins TRBV5-1 to TRBJ2-1; 8 bases are shared with TRBD2. V shed 0 bases, J shed 0 bases, and the junction held 5 bases outside the gene matches. The CDR3 is made up of 17 amino acids. The germline V gene encodes CDR1 SGHRS and CDR2 YFSETQ.

The chain couples TRBV20-1 to TRBJ1-1; no definite D call. CDR3 length equals 11 residues. Looked up from germline, CDR1 is DFQATT and CDR2 is SNEGSKA (reference sequence). The CDR3 DNA is TGCAGCTTGGTGTGGGACACTGAAGCTTTCTTT. Protein product: CSLVWDTEAFF.

This CDR3 is CASSEQTNYGYTF. The DNA of the CDR3 is TGCGCCAGCAGTGAACAGACTAACTATGGCTACACCTTC. The chain is built from TRBV10-1 and TRBJ1-2; D is unclear. Trimming removed 3 bases from V and 0 bases from J, with 5 bases in between. This CDR3 is 13 amino acids long. CDR1 is WNHNN and CDR2 is SYGVQD in the germline V gene (reference sequence).

The genes are TRBV3-1 (or the pseudogene TRBV3-2) and TRBJ1-2; D is perhaps TRBD1 (6 bases). CDR3 size: 16 residues. Per the germline V gene, CDR1 is LGHDT and CDR2 is YNNKEL (reference sequence). Trimming took off 0 bases at V and 3 bases at J, with 14 bases between the two ends. The CDR3 sequence is CASSQDGGALDYGYTF. Here the CDR3 DNA reads TGTGCCAGCAGCCAAGATGGGGGGGCCTTGGACTATGGCTACACCTTC.

The V call is TRBV29-1, the J call TRBJ1-1, with D maybe TRBD1 (6 bases). This CDR3 comprises 12 residues. Germline CDR1 SQVTM, CDR2 ANQGSEA. Trimming removed 7 bases from V and 0 bases from J, with 9 bases in between. Written as DNA, the CDR3 is TGCAGCGCTGGACAGATGAACACTGAAGCTTTCTTT. It translates to CSAGQMNTEAFF.

This clone was detected only a few times. This chain connects TRBV6-6 to TRBJ1-2; the D is unclear. V lost 7 bases, J lost 0 bases, and 15 bases lay in between. The germline V gene encodes CDR1 MNHNY and CDR2 SVGAGI (reference sequence). This CDR3 comprises 15 residues. In DNA form, the CDR3 reads TGTGCCAGCAACAAGCAAGGAGGATCTAACTATGGCTACACCTTC. Translated, it gives CASNKQGGSNYGYTF.

The chain joins TRBV10-3 to TRBJ1-2, with 7 bases fitting TRBD1. V shed 1 base and J 7 bases; nucleotides not matched to a gene: 6. This CDR3 region has 14 residues. The germline gives CDR1 ENHRY, CDR2 SYGVKD. The CDR3 sequence is CAISEFENRGGYTF. CDR3 DNA sequence: TGTGCCATCAGTGAGTTCGAAAACAGGGGTGGCTACACCTTC.

The V and J genes are TRBV30 and TRBJ2-5; 9 positions match TRBD1. Trimming at V came to 2 bases and at J to 5 bases, leaving 15 bases not matched to a gene. The CDR3 consists of 17 residues. CDR1 is GTSNPN and CDR2 is SVGIG in the germline V gene (reference sequence). CDR3 amino acids: CAWSRLPGTGNRETQYF. Here the CDR3 DNA reads TGTGCCTGGAGTCGACTCCCCGGGACAGGGAACAGGGAGACCCAGTACTTC.

V gene TRBV30 combines with J gene TRBJ1-1; D is ambiguous. CDR3 length: 15 residues. V was clipped by 0 bases and J by 2 bases, with 13 bases between them. CDR1 and CDR2 (germline): GTSNPN, SVGIG (reference sequence). CDR3 in amino acids: CAWSVGLTGNTEAFF. The CDR3 region has the DNA TGTGCCTGGAGTGTAGGTTTGACGGGTAACACTGAAGCTTTCTTT.

The genes are TRBV6-6 and TRBJ1-2; perhaps TRBD1 as D (5 bases). Trimming removed 4 bases from V and 4 bases from J, with 13 bases in between. Germline V gives CDR1 MNHNY, CDR2 SVGAGI (reference sequence). This CDR3 has 14 residues. The CDR3 region has the DNA TGTGCCAGCAGTTCGGCAGGGAGTTTCTATGGCTACACCTTC. The encoded protein is CASSSAGSFYGYTF.

V is TRBV11-2 and J is TRBJ1-2; TRBD1 aligns across 11 bases. This CDR3 is built from 15 residues. Germline trimming cut 4 bases from V and 7 bases from J; bases unmatched to any gene: 8. Per germline, CDR1 SGHAT and CDR2 FQNNGV. The CDR3: CASSSVRDRGFGYTF. For the CDR3, the DNA is TGTGCCAGCAGCTCGGTCCGGGACAGGGGGTTTGGCTACACCTTC.

The chain has TRBV2 and TRBJ1-2; D unresolved. The length of the CDR3 is 14 residues. Trimming shortened V by 3 bases and J by 4 bases, and 12 bases separated the two germline ends. Per germline, CDR1 SNHLY and CDR2 FYNNEI. The CDR3: CASSDEGWGYGYTF. CDR3 nucleotides: TGTGCCAGCAGTGACGAAGGGTGGGGCTATGGCTACACCTTC.

V gene TRBV12-3 or TRBV12-4 combines with J gene TRBJ1-1, with unresolved D. The CDR3 sequence is 13 residues long. V was pared by 3 bases and J by 1 base, with 6 bases between. The CDR3 DNA follows: TGTGCCAGCAGTTTTTCGGCGAACACTGAAGCTTTCTTT. This translates into CASSFSANTEAFF.

The rearrangement uses TRBV5-1 and TRBJ2-1; D is perhaps TRBD1 (7 bases). CDR3 size: 16 residues. V lost 0 bases to trimming and J lost 5 bases, with 15 bases between them. Germline V CDR1 and CDR2: SGHRS, YFSETQ. The CDR3 coding sequence is TGCGCCAGCAGCTTGGCCGGAGGGGGCGCGAACAATGAGCAGTTCTTC. Protein sequence: CASSLAGGGANNEQFF. The variable domain in full, completed from reference TRBV5-1 and TRBJ2-1, reads KAGVTQTPRYLIKTRGQQVTLSCSPISGHRSVSWYQQTPGQGLQFLFEYFSETQRNKGNFPGRFSGRQFSNSRSEMNVSTLELGDSALYLCASSLAGGGANNEQFFGPGTRLTVL.

This clone was recorded once. The V call is TRBV27, the J call TRBJ2-1; D might be TRBD2 (6 bases). CDR3 length equals 13 residues. CDR1 is MNHEY, CDR2 SMNVEV, per germline (reference sequence). V lost 7 bases and J lost 9, with 16 bases in between. The CDR3 DNA is TGTGCCAGCATCTCGGGACTTCGCGGTGAGCAGTTCTTC. Amino acid sequence: CASISGLRGEQFF.

The chain carries TRBV7-2 and TRBJ2-5; D not resolved. Germline CDR1 is SGHTA and CDR2 is FQGNSA. This CDR3 is built from 13 residues. V was shortened by 5 bases and J by 3 bases, with 10 bases between the two germline ends. CDR3 nucleotides: TGTGCCAGCAGCCGTGGCACGGAAGAGACCCAGTACTTC. Translation: CASSRGTEETQYF.

As concerns this clone: The sample has other DNA sequences that encode this CDR3 too. V usage is TRBV6-5 and J usage is TRBJ1-5; perhaps TRBD1 as D (6 bases). There are 13 residues in the CDR3. Per germline, CDR1 MNHEY and CDR2 SVGAGI. The germline V and J ends were trimmed by 4 bases and 4 bases, with 8 bases remaining between them. This chain's CDR3 is CASSSTGNQPQHF. CDR3 nucleotides: TGTGCCAGCAGTTCCACAGGGAATCAGCCCCAGCATTTT.

The table lists this clone with a count of one. V usage is TRBV6-2 or TRBV6-3 and J usage is TRBJ2-2; D is uncertain. CDR3 length: 16 residues. Trimming shortened V by 0 bases and J by 2 bases, and 10 bases separated the two germline ends. The germline V gene has CDR1 MNHEY and CDR2 SVGEGT. The CDR3 region has the DNA TGTGCCAGCAGTTACTCAGCCCAATTTAACACCGGGGAGCTGTTTTTT. It specifies CASSYSAQFNTGELFF.

This clone appeared once. The gene calls are TRBV19 and TRBJ2-5; D gene uncertain. This CDR3 has 13 amino acids. V was cut by 4 bases and J by 1 base, with 7 bases left in between. Germline V CDR1 and CDR2: LNHDA, SQIVND (reference sequence). The CDR3 bases are TGTGCCAGTAGTAGGCAGGCCCAAGAGACCCAGTACTTC. Its protein is CASSRQAQETQYF.

J is TRBJ2-7 and V is TRBV5-4; 10 bases line up with TRBD1. CDR1 SGHNT and CDR2 YYREEE come from the germline V gene (reference sequence). This CDR3 contains 15 residues. V trimming: 5 bases; J trimming: 6 bases; junction bases outside the gene matches: 11. The CDR3 sequence is CASSYSGTGDFEQYF. CDR3 DNA: TGTGCCAGCAGTTACTCCGGGACAGGGGATTTCGAGCAGTACTTC.